This T cell receptor (beta chain) is from a study of T cell responses to AZD1222 COVID-19 vaccine. Study outcomes and limitations: Reportedly, nearly half the spike-specific TCRs target unmutated variant regions. There were mostly white British donors and more females than males, and clonal diversity was possibly underestimated.

This table comes from immunoSEQ multiplex PCR, and its TCRdb copy is limited to in-frame clones, with some not included. Among 150,000 or so clones listed, about 90% were seen once. With regard to this clone: Its antigen remains unidentified.

Pooled in the analysis were second doses at about 4 or about 12 weeks. Germline assignment: CDR1 SGHRS and CDR2 YFSETQ. J was trimmed by 5 bases and V by 0 bases; bases with no gene match: 8. The CDR3 has 15 residues. The source was peripheral blood, collected 28 days after the second AZD1222 dose. This sequence originates from an adult who received the AZD1222 COVID-19 vaccine. The rearrangement joins TRBV5-1 to TRBJ2-7; 7 nucleotides agree with TRBD2. CDR3 coding DNA: TGCGCCAGCAGCTTGGGAGGACTAGAAGTAGACGAGCAGTACTTC. It encodes CASSLGGLEVDEQYF.